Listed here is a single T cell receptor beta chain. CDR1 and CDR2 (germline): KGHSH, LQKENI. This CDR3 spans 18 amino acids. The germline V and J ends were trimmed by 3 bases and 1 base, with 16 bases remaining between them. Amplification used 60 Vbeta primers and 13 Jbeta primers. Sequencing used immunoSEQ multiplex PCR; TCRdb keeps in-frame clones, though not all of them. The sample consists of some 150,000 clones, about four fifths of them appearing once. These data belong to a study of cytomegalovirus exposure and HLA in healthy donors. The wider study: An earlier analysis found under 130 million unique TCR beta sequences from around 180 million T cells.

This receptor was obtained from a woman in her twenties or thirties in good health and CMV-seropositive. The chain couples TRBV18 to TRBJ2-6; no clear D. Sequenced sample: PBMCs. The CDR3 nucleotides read TGTGCCAGCTCACCTGATGTCTTCCGACAATCTGGGGCCAACGTCCTGACTTTC. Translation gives CASSPDVFRQSGANVLTF.